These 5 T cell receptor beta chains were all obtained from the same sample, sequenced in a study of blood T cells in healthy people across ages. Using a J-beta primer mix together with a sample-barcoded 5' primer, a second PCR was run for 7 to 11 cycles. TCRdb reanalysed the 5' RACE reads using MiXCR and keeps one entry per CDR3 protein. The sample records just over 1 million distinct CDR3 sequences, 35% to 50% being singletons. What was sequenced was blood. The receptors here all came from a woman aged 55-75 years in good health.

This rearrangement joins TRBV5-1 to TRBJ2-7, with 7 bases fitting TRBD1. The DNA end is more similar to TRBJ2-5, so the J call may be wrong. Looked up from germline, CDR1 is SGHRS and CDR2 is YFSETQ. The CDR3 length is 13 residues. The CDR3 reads CASSVSGTATQYF. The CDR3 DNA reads TGCGCCAGCAGCGTATCCGGGACAGCGACCCAGTACTTC.

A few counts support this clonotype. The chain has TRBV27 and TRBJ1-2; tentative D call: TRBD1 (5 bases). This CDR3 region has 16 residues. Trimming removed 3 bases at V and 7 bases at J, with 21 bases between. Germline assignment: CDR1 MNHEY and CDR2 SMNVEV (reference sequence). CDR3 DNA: TGTGCCAGCAGTTTTAAACCTCCAGTCCTGAGGGGTGGCTACACCTTC. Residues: CASSFKPPVLRGGYTF.

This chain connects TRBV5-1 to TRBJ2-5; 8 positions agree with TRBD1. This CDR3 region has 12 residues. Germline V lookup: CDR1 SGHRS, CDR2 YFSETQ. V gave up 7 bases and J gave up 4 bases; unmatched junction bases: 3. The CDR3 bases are TGCGCCAGCGGACAGGGCGTAGAGACCCAGTACTTC. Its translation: CASGQGVETQYF.

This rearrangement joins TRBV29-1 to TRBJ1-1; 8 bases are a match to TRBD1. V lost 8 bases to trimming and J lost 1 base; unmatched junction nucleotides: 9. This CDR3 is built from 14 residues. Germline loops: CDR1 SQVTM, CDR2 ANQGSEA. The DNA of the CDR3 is TGCAGCTTAAACAGGGGGGGCGCGAACACTGAAGCTTTCTTT. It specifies CSLNRGGANTEAFF.

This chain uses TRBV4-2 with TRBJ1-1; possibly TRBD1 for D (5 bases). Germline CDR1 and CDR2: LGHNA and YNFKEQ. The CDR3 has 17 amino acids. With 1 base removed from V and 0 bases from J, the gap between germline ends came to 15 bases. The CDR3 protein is CASSQVGVGQMNTEAFF. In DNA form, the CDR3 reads TGTGCCAGCAGCCAAGTGGGGGTCGGGCAGATGAACACTGAAGCTTTCTTT.